This T cell receptor (beta chain) comes out of a study of control samples from healthy donors and cancer patients. Germline-derived CDR1 and CDR2 are LGHDT and YNNKEL (reference sequence). CDR3 length: 10 residues. V dropped 2 bases and J dropped 9 bases, with 4 bases sitting between them. TCRdb's copy holds only in-frame clones and misses some; the assay was immunoSEQ multiplex PCR. The data contain approximately 82,000 clones, 94% of them singletons. The sequence derives from a woman aged 18-29 years in good health. Sequencing used blood. The rearrangement joins TRBV3-1 (or the pseudogene TRBV3-2) to TRBJ2-5, with D uncertain. CDR3 coding DNA: TGTGCCAGCAGCCAACAGGCCCAGTACTTC. This codes for CASSQQAQYF.